The T cell receptor beta chain described here comes from a study of blood T cell repertoires in COVID-19. Study overall: Collection of acute and convalescent COVID-19 samples took place in the United States, Italy and Spain. T cells, B-cell-depleted T cells, or PBMCs supplied cDNA or gDNA.

The CDR3 consists of 13 residues. CDR1 is GTSNPN, CDR2 SVGIG, per germline (reference sequence). The ends were cut back, 2 bases at V and 7 bases at J, with 12 bases in the middle. Authors' methods: Estimates of nucleated cell counts were drawn from the amplification of reference gene primers. Generated by immunoSEQ multiplex PCR, the TCRdb table keeps only in-frame clones and is missing some. V, J and clone size reflect that table, while D and trimming were determined from the DNA. In the table there are about 280,000 clones, 85% of which are singletons. The chain couples TRBV30 to TRBJ1-5, with a possible D match to TRBD1 (6 bases). The sequence was collected from a human donor in a cohort sampled during active COVID-19. The material sequenced was peripheral blood. CDR3 in DNA: TGTGCCTGGAGTACACAGGGAAACCAGCCCCAGCATTTT. It is translated as CAWSTQGNQPQHF.